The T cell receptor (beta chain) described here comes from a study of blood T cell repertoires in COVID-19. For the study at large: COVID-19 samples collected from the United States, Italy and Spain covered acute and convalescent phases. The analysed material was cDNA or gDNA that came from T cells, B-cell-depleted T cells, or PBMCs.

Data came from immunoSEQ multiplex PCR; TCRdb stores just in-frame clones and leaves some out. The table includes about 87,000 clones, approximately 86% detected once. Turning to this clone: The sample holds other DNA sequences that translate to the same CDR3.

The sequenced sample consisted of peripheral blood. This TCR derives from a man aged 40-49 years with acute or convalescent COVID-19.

CDR3 sequence reads: CASTSGGTDTQYF. CDR3 nucleotide sequence: TGCGCCAGCACTAGCGGGGGCACAGATACGCAGTATTTT. This chain connects TRBV5-1 to TRBJ2-3, with 9 nucleotides matching TRBD2. The V gene end was trimmed by 6 bases and the J gene end by 1 base; junction bases not matched to a gene: 0. Germline V gene sequence: CDR1 SGHRS, CDR2 YFSETQ. The CDR3 is made up of 13 amino acids.